A selection of T cell receptor beta chains follows, all from one sample in a study of cytomegalovirus exposure and HLA in healthy donors. Generated by immunoSEQ multiplex PCR, the TCRdb table keeps only in-frame clones and is missing some. The sample holds about 64,000 clones, roughly 94% seen once. The specimen sequenced was PBMCs. These receptor sequences come from a woman aged 18-29 years in good health and CMV-seropositive. Both conserved end residues are trimmed from each CDR3.

cdr3_length: 10
v_call: TRBV27
cdr3_aa: ASRTGGSGYT

cdr3_length: 16
v_call: TRBV4-1
cdr3_aa: ASSQDQVNPSSYNEQF

cdr3_length: 17
v_call: TRBV5-1
cdr3_aa: ASSLAGGTGGSGANVLT

cdr3_length: 14
v_call: TRBV23-1
cdr3_aa: ASSQSQAGVGEVQY

cdr3_length: 13
v_call: TRBV7-6
cdr3_aa: ASSIWTSAQETQY

cdr3_length: 10
v_call: TRBV27
cdr3_aa: ASSLLTGELF

cdr3_length: 11
v_call: TRBV7-6
cdr3_aa: ASSRSLENIQY

cdr3_length: 14
v_call: TRBV28
cdr3_aa: ASSATDTPRRDTQY

cdr3_length: 10
v_call: TRBV28
cdr3_aa: ASTLRRGEAF

cdr3_length: 11
v_call: TRBV6-5
cdr3_aa: ASIGQGGGEAF

cdr3_length: 12
v_call: TRBV7-9
cdr3_aa: ASSFQGSTDTQY

cdr3_length: 11
v_call: TRBV19
cdr3_aa: ASSGRGTGELF

cdr3_length: 12
v_call: TRBV27
cdr3_aa: ASSYGTGNYEQY

cdr3_length: 14
v_call: TRBV4-1
cdr3_aa: ASSQYIRSGANVLT

cdr3_length: 16
v_call: TRBV11-2
cdr3_aa: ASSNRDSIGSGANVLT

cdr3_length: 16
v_call: TRBV9
cdr3_aa: ASSVATTLPADRDEQF

cdr3_length: 16
v_call: TRBV7-2
cdr3_aa: ASSLAGSRQGAVYEQY

cdr3_length: 12
v_call: TRBV9
cdr3_aa: ASSVDTGWNEQF

cdr3_length: 12
v_call: TRBV6-5
cdr3_aa: ASSYSTGGQPQH

cdr3_length: 13
v_call: TRBV28
cdr3_aa: ASRAGTSRTDTQY

cdr3_length: 13
v_call: TRBV13
cdr3_aa: ASSRGKGSYNEQF

cdr3_length: 14
v_call: TRBV4-2
cdr3_aa: ASSQRLAGLTDTQY

cdr3_length: 10
v_call: TRBV19
cdr3_aa: ASSMGGGGYT

cdr3_length: 14
v_call: TRBV7-2
cdr3_aa: ASSLKGGDSGNTIY